The next 11 T cell receptor beta chains were all read from a single sample in a study of blood T cell repertoires in COVID-19. Sequenced by immunoSEQ multiplex PCR; TCRdb stores in-frame clones only, minus some. Of over 300,000 clones listed, roughly 90% are singletons. The sequenced sample was PBMCs or T cells enriched from blood (not recorded which). The receptors derive from a woman between 40 and 55 years old who had recovered from COVID-19.

V and J are TRBV5-1 and TRBJ2-1, with D perhaps matching TRBD2 (5 bases). CDR3 length equals 12 residues. Germline V gene sequence: CDR1 SGHRS, CDR2 YFSETQ. V was clipped by 4 bases and J by 8 bases, with 10 bases between them. CDR3 bases: TGCGCCAGCAGCCCGGCCGGGGATGAGCAGTTCTTC. The encoded protein is CASSPAGDEQFF.

The V and J genes are TRBV18 and TRBJ2-3; TRBD2 matches 13 bases. CDR3 size: 16 residues. CDR1 is KGHSH, CDR2 LQKENI, per germline. The V gene end was trimmed by 3 bases and the J gene end by 5 bases; junction bases not matched to a gene: 5. CDR3 sequence: CASSPGLAGEVDTQYF. The CDR3 DNA is TGTGCCAGCTCACCCGGACTAGCGGGAGAGGTAGATACGCAGTATTTT.

The chain couples TRBV27 to TRBJ2-7, with TRBD1 matching 10 bases. Germline V gene sequence: CDR1 MNHEY, CDR2 SMNVEV (reference sequence). J gave up 5 bases and V 6 bases, and 7 bases lay outside the gene matches. The CDR3 covers 14 residues. The CDR3 nucleotides are TGTGCCAGCAGAGCGGGGACAGGGGACCACGAGCAGTACTTC. It specifies CASRAGTGDHEQYF.

This sequence joins TRBV18 and TRBJ2-7; D may be TRBD1 (5 bases). The CDR3 is made up of 14 amino acids. CDR1 and CDR2 (germline): KGHSH, LQKENI. Trimming stripped 6 bases from V and 12 bases from J, with 24 bases between. The CDR3 loop is CASSPTDSRRRLYF. For the CDR3, the DNA is TGTGCCAGCTCGCCCACCGACAGCCGCCGACGGTTGTACTTC.

V and J are TRBV28 and TRBJ1-2; tentative D call: TRBD1 (6 bases). Germline V CDR1 and CDR2: MDHEN, SYDVKM. This CDR3 comprises 16 residues. Trimming shortened V by 3 bases and J by 8 bases, and 22 bases separated the two germline ends. CDR3: CASSFGGLELLGGYTF. CDR3 coding DNA: TGTGCCAGCAGTTTTGGGGGCCTCGAACTATTAGGAGGCTACACCTTC.

This clone has only a few counts. The J gene is TRBJ1-2, the V gene TRBV28; D possibly corresponds to TRBD1 (6 bases). V gave up 2 bases and J gave up 2 bases, with 6 bases separating them. The CDR3 is made up of 13 amino acids. Germline CDR1 reads MDHEN; CDR2 reads SYDVKM. CDR3 amino acids: CASSLQGNYGYTF. The CDR3 nucleotides read TGTGCCAGCAGTTTACAGGGGAACTATGGCTACACCTTC.

This chain joins TRBV19 and TRBJ1-5, with a weak D call TRBD1 (6 bases). Trimming pared 7 bases from V and 7 bases from J, leaving 23 bases between. This CDR3 has 16 residues. Germline V CDR1 and CDR2: LNHDA, SQIVND (reference sequence). The chain's CDR3 is CASTLRAGGARQPQHF. The CDR3 coding sequence is TGTGCCAGTACCCTCAGGGCGGGGGGCGCGCGACAGCCCCAGCATTTT.

This clone is deemed medium-sized. The chain combines TRBV11-3 with TRBJ2-7, with D possibly TRBD1 on 5 matching bases. The V end lost 3 bases, the J end lost 5 bases, and 8 bases lay between the germline ends. The CDR3 spans 12 residues. The germline gives CDR1 SGHNT, CDR2 YENEEA. The CDR3 here is CASSFIGDEQYF. The CDR3 DNA sequence: TGTGCCAGCAGCTTTATAGGGGACGAGCAGTACTTC.

The chain links TRBV5-1 to TRBJ2-7, with D possibly TRBD1 on 5 matching bases. Between the trimmed V and J ends, which lost 1 base and 2 bases, there was a span of 16 bases. CDR1 is SGHRS and CDR2 is YFSETQ in the germline V gene. The CDR3 length is 16 residues. In DNA form, the CDR3 reads TGCGCCAGCAGCTTGACGTCGTCAGGGCAACCCTACGAGCAGTACTTC. It yields the protein CASSLTSSGQPYEQYF.

The chain has TRBV7-9 and TRBJ2-2; 10 bases map to TRBD2. V was pared by 5 bases and J by 6 bases, with 6 bases of the junction left unmatched. The CDR3 length is 15 residues. Germline lookup yields CDR1 SEHNR and CDR2 FQNEAQ (reference sequence). Here the CDR3 DNA reads TGTGCCAGCAGCGGCAGCGGGAGGGCCCCCGGGGAGCTGTTTTTT. Translation gives CASSGSGRAPGELFF. Combining the CDR3 with reference TRBV7-9 and TRBJ2-2 gives the whole variable domain DTGVSQNPRHKITKRGQNVTFRCDPISEHNRLYWYRQTLGQGPEFLTYFQNEAQLEKSRLLSDRFSAERPKGSFSTLEIQRTEQGDSAMYLCASSGSGRAPGELFFGEGSRLTVL.

V is TRBV6-5 and J is TRBJ2-7; 12 bases fit TRBD2. This CDR3 spans 16 amino acids. V gave up 0 bases and J gave up 6 bases; unmatched junction bases: 6. Germline lookup yields CDR1 MNHEY and CDR2 SVGAGI. The CDR3 loop reads CASSYSTSGSMGEQYF. For the CDR3, the DNA is TGTGCCAGCAGTTACTCGACTAGCGGGAGTATGGGCGAGCAGTACTTC.